These 15 T cell receptor beta chains were all obtained from the same sample, sequenced in a study of blood T cell repertoires in COVID-19. Only in-frame clones appear in the TCRdb table, and some are missing; sequencing was by immunoSEQ multiplex PCR. Found here are a few hundred thousand clones, around 84% of them singletons; the top ten hold 3.5% to 5%. Sequencing was done on a sample of peripheral blood. The receptors shown here come from a man aged 45-65 years with acute or convalescent COVID-19.

For this clone: This same CDR3 is encoded by further DNA sequences in the sample. The rearrangement links TRBV12-3 or TRBV12-4 to TRBJ1-5, with TRBD1 matching over 7 bases. This CDR3 has 13 residues. V trimming: 5 bases; J trimming: 5 bases; junction bases outside the gene matches: 3. CDR3 loop: CASSLTGDQPQHF. Here the CDR3 DNA reads TGTGCCAGCAGTCTCACAGGGGATCAGCCCCAGCATTTT.

As concerns this clone: Other DNA sequences within the sample encode an identical CDR3. The chain carries TRBV3-1 (or the pseudogene TRBV3-2) and TRBJ1-3; D not resolved. The germline CDR1 and CDR2 sequences are LGHDT and YNNKEL (reference sequence). The V and J ends lost 0 bases and 0 bases respectively, with 6 bases between them. The CDR3 has 15 residues. CDR3 in DNA: TGTGCCAGCAGCCAAGATCTGTTCTCTGGAAACACCATATATTTT. It encodes CASSQDLFSGNTIYF.

V usage is TRBV5-1 and J usage is TRBJ2-3, with TRBD1 identical over 9 bases. V lost 2 bases to trimming and J lost 6 bases; unmatched junction nucleotides: 4. The CDR3 contains 14 residues. The germline V gene has CDR1 SGHRS and CDR2 YFSETQ. This CDR3 is CASSFGQGKDTQYF. CDR3 bases: TGCGCCAGCAGCTTCGGACAGGGGAAGGATACGCAGTATTTT.

The chain is built from TRBV7-8 and TRBJ1-2; weak D call: TRBD1 (5 bases). Germline-derived CDR1 and CDR2 are SGHVS and FQNEAQ. Trimming left V 5 bases short and J 4 bases short, with 17 bases between. The CDR3 sequence is 15 residues long. Here the CDR3 reads CASSPTARNFYGYTF. The CDR3 coding sequence is TGTGCCAGCAGCCCGACAGCCCGAAACTTCTATGGCTACACCTTC. The complete variable domain, with remaining parts taken from reference TRBV7-8 and TRBJ1-2, reads GAGVSQSPRYKVAKRGQDVALRCDPISGHVSLFWYQQALGQGPEFLTYFQNEAQLDKSGLPSDRFFAERPEGSVSTLKIQRTQQEDSAVYLCASSPTARNFYGYTFGSGTRLTVV.

The V call is TRBV10-3, the J call TRBJ2-7; possible D gene TRBD2, 6 bases. Germline V gene sequence: CDR1 ENHRY, CDR2 SYGVKD. The CDR3 contains 14 residues. V lost 10 bases and J 0 bases, leaving 16 bases between the germline ends. The CDR3 DNA sequence: TGTGCCACCGCAGTGGGGGGAAGCTCCTACGAGCAGTACTTC. Protein sequence: CATAVGGSSYEQYF.

This clone showed up just once. The rearrangement links TRBV7-9 to TRBJ1-1, with 7 bases aligning to TRBD1. Germline lookup yields CDR1 SEHNR and CDR2 FQNEAQ (reference sequence). The CDR3 totals 15 residues. Trimming removed 5 bases from V and 11 bases from J; junction bases left unmatched: 17. The CDR3 spells CASSLGPGQDLSAFF. For the CDR3, the DNA is TGTGCCAGCAGCCTTGGACCCGGACAGGACTTGTCGGCTTTCTTT.

This sequence joins TRBV7-6 and TRBJ2-3; 12 positions agree with TRBD2. Losses at the gene ends were 5 bases for V and 2 bases for J; bases not matched to a gene: 2. CDR1 and CDR2 (germline): SGHVS, FNYEAQ. The CDR3 extends over 15 amino acids. The CDR3 protein is CASSTSGGPTDTQYF. The CDR3, as DNA: TGTGCCAGCAGCACTAGCGGGGGGCCCACAGATACGCAGTATTTT.

This chain connects TRBV5-6 to TRBJ1-1, with D possibly matching TRBD1 (6 bases). Looked up from germline, CDR1 is SGHDT and CDR2 is YYEEEE. The V and J ends lost 2 bases and 3 bases respectively, with 20 bases between them. The CDR3 extends over 17 amino acids. The CDR3: CASSLGRGFDVDTEAFF. Written as DNA, the CDR3 is TGTGCCAGCAGCTTAGGCAGGGGCTTTGATGTGGACACTGAAGCTTTCTTT.

The chain couples TRBV12-3 or TRBV12-4 to TRBJ1-2, with 11 bases fitting TRBD1. There are 12 residues in the CDR3. V dropped 6 bases and J dropped 7; count of bases not matched to a gene: 1. The CDR3 sequence is CASSGTGGGYTF. In nucleotides, the CDR3 is TGTGCCAGCAGCGGGACAGGGGGTGGCTACACCTTC.

The chain carries TRBV3-1 (or the pseudogene TRBV3-2) and TRBJ1-2; D gene ambiguous. V was shortened by 3 bases and J by 5 bases, with 7 bases between the two germline ends. The CDR3 contains 12 residues. In germline, CDR1 is LGHDT, CDR2 YNNKEL (reference sequence). CDR3 amino acids: CASSQIGYGYTF. Written as DNA, the CDR3 is TGTGCCAGCAGCCAGATCGGGTATGGCTACACCTTC.

The chain is built from TRBV19 and TRBJ1-1; possibly TRBD1 for D (6 bases). This CDR3 has 13 amino acids. V was pared by 9 bases and J by 0 bases, with 11 bases between. The germline gives CDR1 LNHDA, CDR2 SQIVND (reference sequence). CDR3 sequence (DNA): TGTGCCAGCGCCGGGACACTGAACACTGAAGCTTTCTTT. It specifies CASAGTLNTEAFF.

The chain combines TRBV3-1 (or the pseudogene TRBV3-2) with TRBJ1-2; 9 bases align to TRBD1. The CDR3 consists of 15 residues. Trimming at V came to 4 bases and at J to 4 bases, leaving 7 bases not matched to a gene. Germline V gives CDR1 LGHDT, CDR2 YNNKEL (reference sequence). CDR3 DNA sequence: TGTGCCAGCAGCCTAGGACAGGGGAGTTTCTATGGCTACACCTTC. Residues: CASSLGQGSFYGYTF.

The CDR3 region is CASSAGTAWELFF. The CDR3 bases are TGCGCCAGCAGCGCCGGGACAGCCTGGGAGCTGTTTTTT. This sequence joins TRBV5-1 and TRBJ2-2; 7 bases are shared with TRBD1. With 4 bases clipped from V and 9 bases from J, the junction kept 6 bases outside the gene matches. CDR3 length: 13 amino acids. The germline gives CDR1 SGHRS, CDR2 YFSETQ.

The rearrangement links TRBV27 to TRBJ2-3; 7 nucleotides align to TRBD2. Germline trimming cut 5 bases from V and 4 bases from J; bases unmatched to any gene: 15. This CDR3 contains 17 residues. CDR1 is MNHEY and CDR2 is SMNVEV in the germline V gene (reference sequence). This CDR3 reads CASSPSVASGLPDTQYF. For the CDR3, the DNA is TGTGCCAGCAGTCCCTCTGTGGCTAGCGGACTACCAGATACGCAGTATTTT.

This clone was seen only once. The chain joins TRBV5-8 to TRBJ2-7; D possibly corresponds to TRBD2 (5 bases). The length of the CDR3 is 16 residues. With 0 bases removed from V and 0 bases from J, the gap between germline ends came to 13 bases. Germline values: CDR1 SGHTS, CDR2 YDEGEE. As DNA, the CDR3 is TGTGCCAGCAGCTTGGGGAGAGGGCCCCTCTCCTACGAGCAGTACTTC. It specifies CASSLGRGPLSYEQYF.